The rows below give T cell receptor beta chains drawn from one sample of a study of T-cell memory formation after mild COVID-19. TCRdb fed the 5' RACE reads into MiXCR, producing one record per CDR3 protein. The sample holds 400,000 to 500,000 distinct CDR3 sequences, roughly 20% seen once. The sample comprised PBMCs or a T cell subset sorted from them (not recorded which). These receptors were taken from an adult woman who had mild COVID-19 (a few samples of this study predate the infection). Cell type and time point are not known. The CDR3 runs from the conserved cysteine through the conserved F or W. A D gene is named only where the DNA matches it firmly. Not every row has a clone size; where given, it reads once, few, many or a size class.

>-|TRBV30|-|TRBJ1-1
TGTGCCGCAGTTTTCAGAGACAGGAACACTGAAGCTTTCTTT
CAAVFRDRNTEAFF
>TRBD1|TRBV12-3/TRBV12-4|-|TRBJ1-1
TGTGCCAGCAGTGATCGGACAGGGGGTAGAACTGAAGCTTTCTTT
CASSDRTGGRTEAFF
>TRBD2|TRBV6-2/TRBV6-3|-|TRBJ2-7
TGTGCCAGCAGTTACGGGCTAGCGGTACCCTCCTACGAGCAGTACTTC
CASSYGLAVPSYEQYF
>TRBD2|TRBV12-3/TRBV12-4|few|TRBJ2-1
TGTGCCAGCAGTCTGCCGGGACTAGCGATTGAGGAGCAGTTCTTC
CASSLPGLAIEEQFF
>TRBD2|TRBV11-1|-|TRBJ2-3
TGTGCCAGCGGCCCGAGGCGGGGGGGCACAGATACGCAGTATTTT
CASGPRRGGTDTQYF
>-|TRBV12-3/TRBV12-4|many|TRBJ2-7
TGTGCCAGCAGTTCTAACTCAGGGACCTACGAGCAGTACTTC
CASSSNSGTYEQYF
>TRBD1|TRBV4-3|-|TRBJ2-2
TGCGCCAGCAGCCAAGACACGACAGGGAAACACACCGGGGAGCTGTTTTTT
CASSQDTTGKHTGELFF
>TRBD2|TRBV24-1|-|TRBJ2-5
TGTGCCACCAGTGATACACGACTAGCGGGAGGTGAGACCCAGTACTTC
CATSDTRLAGGETQYF
>TRBD2|TRBV9|-|TRBJ2-1
TGTGCCAGCAGCCCACGGACTAGCTGGGATGAGCAGTTCTTC
CASSPRTSWDEQFF
>-|TRBV7-9|-|TRBJ2-3
TGTGCCAGCAGTCCCCACTTCCAGGGTTCTAGCACAGATACGCAGTATTTT
CASSPHFQGSSTDTQYF
>-|TRBV20-1|few|TRBJ2-3
TGCAGTGCTCCCAAGGGGGCGGGGGGAAACACAGATACGCAGTATTTT
CSAPKGAGGNTDTQYF
>TRBD1|TRBV5-1|few|TRBJ1-3
TGCGCCAGCAGCAACCCGGGACAGGGGAACACCATATATTTT
CASSNPGQGNTIYF
>-|TRBV4-3|few|TRBJ2-3
TGCGCCAGCAGCCAATCCTGGGACACAGATACGCAGTATTTT
CASSQSWDTDTQYF
>-|TRBV12-3/TRBV12-4|few|TRBJ1-5
TGTGCCAGCTCAAGGGGTAGGGCCCAGCAGCCCCAGCATTTT
CASSRGRAQQPQHF
>TRBD2|TRBV4-3|-|TRBJ2-3
TGCGCCAGCAGCCAAGGAGGGACTAGCGGGAGGACAGATACGCAGTATTTT
CASSQGGTSGRTDTQYF
>TRBD1|TRBV4-3|-|TRBJ2-7
TGCGCCAGCAGCCAGGGGACAGGGGACAGGGACGAGCAGTACTTC
CASSQGTGDRDEQYF
>-|TRBV12-3/TRBV12-4|few|TRBJ2-2
TGTGCCAGCAGTTTCGGCGGGAATCCGACCGGGGAGCTGTTTTTT
CASSFGGNPTGELFF
>-|TRBV6-1|-|TRBJ1-2
TGTGCCAGCTCTGGAACGCAGGGAGGCTATGGCTACACCTTC
CASSGTQGGYGYTF
>-|TRBV2|few|TRBJ2-7
TGTGCCAGCAGTGAGAGGGGAGACAAGCAATCCTACGAGCAGTACTTC
CASSERGDKQSYEQYF
>-|TRBV5-1|-|TRBJ2-3
TGCGCCAGCAGCGGGTGGGTTACAGATACGCAGTATTTT
CASSGWVTDTQYF
>TRBD1|TRBV7-9|few|TRBJ1-2
TGTGCCAGCAGCCCGTCTCTCAGGGGGCGCGTGGACTATGGCTACACCTTC
CASSPSLRGRVDYGYTF
>-|TRBV5-1|many|TRBJ1-1
TGCGCCAGCAGTCTTCAGGGAGGCGGCACTGAAGCTTTCTTT
CASSLQGGGTEAFF
>-|TRBV11-2|-|TRBJ2-1
TGTGCCAGCAGCTCGATCCGAGGGGACTCGAACAATGAGCAGTTCTTC
CASSSIRGDSNNEQFF
>TRBD1|TRBV20-1|-|TRBJ1-5
TGCAGTGCTAGGGTTGGGACAGGAGGGCGCAATCAGCCCCAGCATTTT
CSARVGTGGRNQPQHF
>-|TRBV12-3/TRBV12-4|-|TRBJ2-5
TGTGCCAGCAGTTTAAATCATGAGACCCAGTACTTC
CASSLNHETQYF
>-|TRBV6-5|-|TRBJ2-3
TGTGCCAGCACCAAAGGCGATTCTAGCACAGATACGCAGTATTTT
CASTKGDSSTDTQYF
>-|TRBV20-1|few|TRBJ2-3
TGCAGTGCTACGCGCAACACAGATACGCAGTATTTT
CSATRNTDTQYF
>TRBD2|TRBV25-1|few|TRBJ2-5
TGTGCCAGCAGTGAGGGAGGGTACGAGACCCAGTACTTC
CASSEGGYETQYF
>-|TRBV5-5|-|TRBJ2-2
TGTGCCAGCAGCTTTGTGGGACCACAGAACACCGGGGAGCTGTTTTTT
CASSFVGPQNTGELFF
>-|TRBV5-1|few|TRBJ2-2
TGCGCCAGCAGCTTGGAGGTCAGGGCAGGCAGCACCGGGGAGCTGTTTTTT
CASSLEVRAGSTGELFF
>-|TRBV7-2|many|TRBJ2-1
TGTGCCAGCAGCTTAAACACAGATCTGTCCTACAATGAGCAGTTCTTC
CASSLNTDLSYNEQFF
>TRBD2|TRBV15|many|TRBJ2-3
TGTGCCACCAGCAGAGCCCGGACTAGCGGCACAGATACGCAGTATTTT
CATSRARTSGTDTQYF
>-|TRBV20-1|-|TRBJ1-1
TGCAGTGCTAGAGATTCGGCAGGGTGGTACACTGAAGCTTTCTTT
CSARDSAGWYTEAFF
>TRBD1|TRBV6-5|few|TRBJ2-7
TGTGCCAGCAGGCGACAGGGATCTTACGAGCAGTACTTC
CASRRQGSYEQYF
>-|TRBV5-6|-|TRBJ2-5
TGTGCCAGCAGCTTGGCTGCTGGGGGAAGTAGGGAGACCCAGTACTTC
CASSLAAGGSRETQYF
>-|TRBV4-2|-|TRBJ2-3
TGTGCCAGCAGCCAAGGTTTAGGAACAGATACGCAGTATTTT
CASSQGLGTDTQYF
>TRBD1|TRBV18|-|TRBJ2-7
TGTGCCAGCTCACCACCAGGGGGCAGATCCTACGAGCAGTACTTC
CASSPPGGRSYEQYF
>TRBD1|TRBV24-1|-|TRBJ1-2
TGTGCCACCTCTCCGGGACAGCACTATGGCTACACCTTC
CATSPGQHYGYTF
>TRBD2|TRBV6-5|-|TRBJ2-2
TGTGCCAGCAGTTACCACCGGACTAGCGGGTTGACCGGGGAGCTGTTTTTT
CASSYHRTSGLTGELFF
>-|TRBV5-8|few|TRBJ2-2
TGTGCCAGCAGCTTGAGGGGGGCAGAGGGCACCGGGGAGCTGTTTTTT
CASSLRGAEGTGELFF
>TRBD2|TRBV20-1|-|TRBJ2-7
TGCAGTGCTAGAGAGGTAGCGGGGGCATACGAGCAGTACTTC
CSAREVAGAYEQYF
>-|TRBV20-1|-|TRBJ2-5
TGCAGTGCTAACGACGAGACCCAGTACTTC
CSANDETQYF
>TRBD2|TRBV7-9|few|TRBJ2-1
TGTGCCAGCAGCTCCAATCTTTTTGGCGGGAGGGCATACAATGAGCAGTTCTTC
CASSSNLFGGRAYNEQFF
>-|TRBV7-7|-|TRBJ1-6
TGTGCCAGCAGCTTAGGATGGAATTCACCCCTCCACTTT
CASSLGWNSPLHF
>TRBD1|TRBV27|-|TRBJ2-2
TGTGCCAGCAGTCACACAGGGGCTACCGGGGAGCTGTTTTTT
CASSHTGATGELFF
>-|TRBV20-1|few|TRBJ2-7
TGCAGTGCTAGGACACCCTACGAGCAGTACTTC
CSARTPYEQYF
>-|TRBV27|-|TRBJ2-7
TGTGCCAGCAGTTCGCCGGTGGCGGGCTACGAGCAGTACTTC
CASSSPVAGYEQYF
>-|TRBV25-1|-|TRBJ1-1
TGTGCCAGCAGTGAGTCTCGTCTCCCTGGCACTGAAGCTTTCTTT
CASSESRLPGTEAFF
>-|TRBV6-5|-|TRBJ2-1
TGTGCCAGCAGTACGTCCGTTATCGGTGAGCAGTTCTTC
CASSTSVIGEQFF
>-|TRBV6-5|few|TRBJ2-2
TGTGCCAGCAGTTTTGTCCCGAACACCGGGGAGCTGTTTTTT
CASSFVPNTGELFF
>TRBD2|TRBV20-1|-|TRBJ2-7
TGCAGTGCTAGATCCCTAGCGGGAGCACGGGAGCAGTACTTC
CSARSLAGAREQYF
>-|TRBV5-1|-|TRBJ2-1
TGCGCCAGCAGCTTGGGGTCCTCTGTGGGGAATGAGCAGTTCTTC
CASSLGSSVGNEQFF
>-|TRBV7-6|-|TRBJ2-2
TGTGCCAGCAGCTCCATGCGGGAAGGGAAAACCGGGGAGCTGTTTTTT
CASSSMREGKTGELFF
>TRBD2|TRBV24-1|few|TRBJ2-1
TGTGCCACCAGTGAGACCGGGACTAGCGTCTACAATGAGCAGTTCTTC
CATSETGTSVYNEQFF
>-|TRBV15|few|TRBJ2-2
TGTGCCACCAGCAGAGACGGGGGCCCCGGGGAGCTGTTTTTT
CATSRDGGPGELFF
>-|TRBV20-1|-|TRBJ2-7
TGCAGTGCTCTTAACCCCGGGACCAACGTCTACGAGCAGTACTTC
CSALNPGTNVYEQYF